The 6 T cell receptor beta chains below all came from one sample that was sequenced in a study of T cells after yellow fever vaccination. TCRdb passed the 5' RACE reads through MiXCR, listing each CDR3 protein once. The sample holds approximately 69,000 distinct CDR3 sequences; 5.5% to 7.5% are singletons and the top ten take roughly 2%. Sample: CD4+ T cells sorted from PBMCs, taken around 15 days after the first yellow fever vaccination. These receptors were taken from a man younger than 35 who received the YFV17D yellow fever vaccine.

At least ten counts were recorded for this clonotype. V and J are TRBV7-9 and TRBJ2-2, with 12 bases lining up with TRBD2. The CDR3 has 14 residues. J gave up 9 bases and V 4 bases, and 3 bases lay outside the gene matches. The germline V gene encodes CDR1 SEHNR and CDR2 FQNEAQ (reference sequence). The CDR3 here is CASSWTSGVRELFF. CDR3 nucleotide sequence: TGTGCCAGCAGCTGGACTAGCGGGGTCAGGGAGCTGTTTTTT.

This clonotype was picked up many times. Here the CDR3 reads CASSLAPGYEQYF. CDR3 in DNA: TGTGCCAGCAGCTTAGCACCGGGGTACGAGCAGTACTTC. The chain uses TRBV7-6 and TRBJ2-7, with a possible D match to TRBD2 (5 bases). Germline V gene data show CDR1 as SGHVS and CDR2 as FNYEAQ. V lost 0 bases to trimming and J lost 4 bases, with 7 bases between them. The CDR3 length is 13 residues. Combining the CDR3 with reference TRBV7-6 and TRBJ2-7 gives the whole variable domain GAGVSQSPRYKVTKRGQDVALRCDPISGHVSLYWYRQALGQGPEFLTYFNYEAQQDKSGLPNDRFSAERPEGSISTLTIQRTEQRDSAMYRCASSLAPGYEQYFGPGTRLTVT.

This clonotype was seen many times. CDR3 sequence reads: CASSADGTDAYNEQFF. CDR3 coding DNA: TGTGCCAGCAGCGCCGACGGGACGGACGCCTACAATGAGCAGTTCTTC. This sequence joins TRBV9 and TRBJ2-1; the D gene could be TRBD1 or TRBD2 (5 bases each). Germline-derived CDR1 and CDR2 are SGDLS and YYNGEE. V dropped 3 bases and J dropped 2 bases, with 15 bases sitting between them. This CDR3 region has 16 residues.

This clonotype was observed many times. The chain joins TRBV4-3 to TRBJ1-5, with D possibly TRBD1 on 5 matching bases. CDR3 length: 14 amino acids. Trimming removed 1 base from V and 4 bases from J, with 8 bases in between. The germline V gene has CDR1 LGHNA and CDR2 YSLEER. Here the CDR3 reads CASSQGAGNQPQHF. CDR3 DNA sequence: TGCGCCAGCAGCCAAGGGGCAGGGAATCAGCCCCAGCATTTT.

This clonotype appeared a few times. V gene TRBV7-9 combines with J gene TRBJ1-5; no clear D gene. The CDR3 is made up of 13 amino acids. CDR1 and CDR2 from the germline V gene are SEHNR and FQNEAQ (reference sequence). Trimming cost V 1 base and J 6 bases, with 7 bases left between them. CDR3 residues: CASSLEKFQPQHF. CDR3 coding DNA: TGTGCCAGCAGCTTAGAAAAGTTTCAGCCCCAGCATTTT.

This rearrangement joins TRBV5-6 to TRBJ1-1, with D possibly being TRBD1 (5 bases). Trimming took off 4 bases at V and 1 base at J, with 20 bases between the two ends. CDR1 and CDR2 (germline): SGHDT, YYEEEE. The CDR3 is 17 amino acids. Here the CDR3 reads CASSQYLWGGENTEAFF. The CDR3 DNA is TGTGCCAGCAGCCAATATCTGTGGGGCGGGGAGAACACTGAAGCTTTCTTT.